This T cell receptor (beta chain) was sequenced in a study of shared clonotypes between healthy human individuals. Terminally differentiated effector memory CD45RA+ cells were excluded from the naive CD8 cells, which were CD45RO-negative and positively selected for CCR7. This CDR3 spans 15 amino acids. Germline CDR1 and CDR2: SGHVS and FQNEAQ. The V gene end was trimmed by 5 bases and the J gene end by 4 bases; junction bases not matched to a gene: 7. Deep-level running was used for the assay. An approximately 200 ng quantity of DNA, around 30,000 T cell genomes, went into the sorted-subset replicate PCRs. Only in-frame clones appear in the TCRdb table, and some are missing; sequencing was by immunoSEQ multiplex PCR. The sample holds some 600,000 clones; 95% to 96% are singletons and the top ten take roughly 0.12%.

Sequences were obtained from naive CD8+ T cells sorted from blood. The sequence came from a woman in her twenties or thirties in good health. The rearrangement uses TRBV7-8 and TRBJ2-3; TRBD1 agrees at 9 bases. CDR3 in amino acids: CASSQGTGSADTQYF. DNA for the CDR3: TGTGCCAGCAGCCAAGGGACAGGGTCTGCAGATACGCAGTATTTT.